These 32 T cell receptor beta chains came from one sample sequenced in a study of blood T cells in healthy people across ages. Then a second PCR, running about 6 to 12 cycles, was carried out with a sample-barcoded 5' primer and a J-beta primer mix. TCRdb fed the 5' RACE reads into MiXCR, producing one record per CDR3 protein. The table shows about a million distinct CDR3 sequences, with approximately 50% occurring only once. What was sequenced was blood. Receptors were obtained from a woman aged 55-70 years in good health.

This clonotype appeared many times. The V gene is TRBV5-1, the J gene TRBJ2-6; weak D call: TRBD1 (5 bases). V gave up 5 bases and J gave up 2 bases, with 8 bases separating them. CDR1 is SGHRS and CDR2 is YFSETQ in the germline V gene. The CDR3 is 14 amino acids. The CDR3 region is CASRKQAGANVLTF. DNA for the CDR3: TGCGCCAGCAGAAAACAGGCTGGGGCCAACGTCCTGACTTTC.

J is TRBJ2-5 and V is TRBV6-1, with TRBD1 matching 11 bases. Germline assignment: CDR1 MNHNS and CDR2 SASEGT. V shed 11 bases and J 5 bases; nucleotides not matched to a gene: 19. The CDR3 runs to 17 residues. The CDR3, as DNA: TGTGCCGCATCCCCTCTAATCGGACAGGGGGCCGGGGAGACCCAGTACTTC. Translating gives CAASPLIGQGAGETQYF.

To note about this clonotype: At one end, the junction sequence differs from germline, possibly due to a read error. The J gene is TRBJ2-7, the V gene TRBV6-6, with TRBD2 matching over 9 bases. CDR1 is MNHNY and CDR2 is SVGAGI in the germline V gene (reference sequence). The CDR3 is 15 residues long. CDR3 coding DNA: TGTGCCAGCAGTTACTTAGCGGGAGAGGCCTACGGGCAGTACTTC. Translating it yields CASSYLAGEAYGQYF.

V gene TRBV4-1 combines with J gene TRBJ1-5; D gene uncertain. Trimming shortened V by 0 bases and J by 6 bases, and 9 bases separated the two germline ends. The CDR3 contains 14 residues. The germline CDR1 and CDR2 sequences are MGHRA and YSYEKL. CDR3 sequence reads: CASSQEWRAQPQHF. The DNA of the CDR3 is TGCGCCAGCAGCCAAGAATGGCGGGCTCAGCCCCAGCATTTT.

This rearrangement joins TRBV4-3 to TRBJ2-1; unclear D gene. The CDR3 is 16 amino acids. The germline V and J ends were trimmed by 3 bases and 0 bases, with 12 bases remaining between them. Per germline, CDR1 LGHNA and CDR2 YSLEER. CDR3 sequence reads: CASSHSGFRSYNEQFF. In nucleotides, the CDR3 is TGCGCCAGCAGCCATTCAGGATTTCGCTCCTACAATGAGCAGTTCTTC.

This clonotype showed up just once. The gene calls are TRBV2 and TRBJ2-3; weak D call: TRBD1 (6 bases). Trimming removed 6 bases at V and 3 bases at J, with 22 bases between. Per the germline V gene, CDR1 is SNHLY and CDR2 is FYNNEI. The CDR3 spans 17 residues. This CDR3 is CASSEQSRGGWTDTQYF. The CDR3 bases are TGTGCCAGCAGCGAACAGAGCAGGGGCGGATGGACAGATACGCAGTATTTT.

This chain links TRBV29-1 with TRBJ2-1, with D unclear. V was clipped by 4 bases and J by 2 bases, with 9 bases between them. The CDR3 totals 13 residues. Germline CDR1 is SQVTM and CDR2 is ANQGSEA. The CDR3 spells CSVGQPPYNEQFF. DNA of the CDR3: TGCAGCGTTGGGCAGCCCCCCTACAATGAGCAGTTCTTC.

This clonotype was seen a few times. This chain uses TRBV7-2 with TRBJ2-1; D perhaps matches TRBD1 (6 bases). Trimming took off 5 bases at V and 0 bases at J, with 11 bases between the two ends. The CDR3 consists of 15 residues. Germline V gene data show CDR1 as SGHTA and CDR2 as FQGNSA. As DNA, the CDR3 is TGTGCCAGCAGCCTCCAGGGGATCTCCTACAATGAGCAGTTCTTC. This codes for CASSLQGISYNEQFF.

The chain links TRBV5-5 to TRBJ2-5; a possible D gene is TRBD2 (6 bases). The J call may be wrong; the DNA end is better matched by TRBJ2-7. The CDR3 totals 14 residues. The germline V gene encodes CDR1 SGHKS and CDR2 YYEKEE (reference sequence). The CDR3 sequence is CASSFTGTHNEQYF. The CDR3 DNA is TGTGCCAGCAGCTTTACCGGGACTCACAACGAGCAGTACTTC.

Here the CDR3 DNA reads TGCGCCAGCAGCCAAGGATTACCCGGGAACCAGTACTTC. It encodes CASSQGLPGNQYF. The chain is built from TRBV4-3 and TRBJ2-5; TRBD2 is a possible D gene (5 bases). The CDR3 contains 13 residues. Per germline, CDR1 LGHNA and CDR2 YSLEER. V was shortened by 1 base and J by 10 bases, with 13 bases between the two germline ends.

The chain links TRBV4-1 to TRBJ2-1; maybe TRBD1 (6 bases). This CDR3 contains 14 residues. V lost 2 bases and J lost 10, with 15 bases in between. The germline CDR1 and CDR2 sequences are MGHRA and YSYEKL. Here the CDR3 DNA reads TGCGCCAGCAGCCAATGGACAGCACCCAGAGAGCAGTTCTTC. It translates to CASSQWTAPREQFF.

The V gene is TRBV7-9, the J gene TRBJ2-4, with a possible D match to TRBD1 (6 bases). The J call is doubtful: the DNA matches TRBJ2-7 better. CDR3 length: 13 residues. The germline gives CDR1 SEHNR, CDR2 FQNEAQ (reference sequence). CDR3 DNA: TGTGCCAGCTCGGTCGGGACAACCTGCGAGCAGTACTTC. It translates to CASSVGTTCEQYF.

CDR3 nucleotide sequence: TGCAGTGCCAGTCCCCTAGGAGATTCACCCCTCCACTTT. Translated, it gives CSASPLGDSPLHF. This chain uses TRBV20-1 with TRBJ1-6; D unclear. The CDR3 loop spans 13 amino acids. The V and J ends lost 6 bases and 8 bases respectively, with 14 bases between them. Germline V gene sequence: CDR1 DFQATT, CDR2 SNEGSKA (reference sequence).

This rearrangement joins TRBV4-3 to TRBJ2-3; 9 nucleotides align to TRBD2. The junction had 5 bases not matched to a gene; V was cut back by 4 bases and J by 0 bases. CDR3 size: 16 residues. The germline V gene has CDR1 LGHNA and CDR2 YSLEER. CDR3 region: CASSLTLAGSTDTQYF. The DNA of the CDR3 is TGCGCCAGCAGCCTTACGCTAGCGGGAAGCACAGATACGCAGTATTTT.

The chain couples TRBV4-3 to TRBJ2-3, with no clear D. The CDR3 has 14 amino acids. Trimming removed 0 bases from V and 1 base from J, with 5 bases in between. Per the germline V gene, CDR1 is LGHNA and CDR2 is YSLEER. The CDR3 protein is CASSQDVRTDTQYF. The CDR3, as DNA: TGCGCCAGCAGCCAAGATGTACGCACAGATACGCAGTATTTT.

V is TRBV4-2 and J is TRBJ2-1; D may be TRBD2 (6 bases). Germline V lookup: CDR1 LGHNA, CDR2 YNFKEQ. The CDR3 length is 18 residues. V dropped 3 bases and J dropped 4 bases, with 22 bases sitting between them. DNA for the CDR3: TGTGCCAGCAGCCAGCCCACTCCGGGACTTTTTAATTACAATGAGCAGTTCTTC. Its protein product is CASSQPTPGLFNYNEQFF.

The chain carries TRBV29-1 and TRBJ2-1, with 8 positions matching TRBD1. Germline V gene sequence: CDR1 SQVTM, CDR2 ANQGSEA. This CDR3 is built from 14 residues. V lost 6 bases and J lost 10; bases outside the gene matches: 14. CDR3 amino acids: CSVAGTGGSYEQFF. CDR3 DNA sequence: TGCAGCGTCGCTGGGACAGGAGGATCCTACGAGCAGTTCTTC.

Here the CDR3 DNA reads TGCGCCAGCAGCTTGGATCCGGTCCCTACCTACAATGAGCAGTTCTTC. It translates to CASSLDPVPTYNEQFF. The chain has TRBV5-1 and TRBJ2-1; D ambiguous. This CDR3 region has 16 residues. Deletions cut 0 bases from V and 2 bases from J, with 12 bases between. Germline V gene data show CDR1 as SGHRS and CDR2 as YFSETQ.

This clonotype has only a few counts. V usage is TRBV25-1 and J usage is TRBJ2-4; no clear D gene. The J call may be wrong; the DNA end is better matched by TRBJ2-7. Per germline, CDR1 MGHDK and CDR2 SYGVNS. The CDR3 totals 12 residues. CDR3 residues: CASSIRSSEQYF. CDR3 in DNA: TGTGCCAGCAGTATAAGGTCGAGCGAGCAGTACTTC.

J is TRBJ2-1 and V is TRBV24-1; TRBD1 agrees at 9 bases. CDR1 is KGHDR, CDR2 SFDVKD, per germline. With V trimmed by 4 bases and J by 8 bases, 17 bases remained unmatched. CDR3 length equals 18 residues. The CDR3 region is CATSDVPGQGGVVHEQFF. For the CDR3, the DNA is TGTGCCACCAGTGACGTCCCGGGACAGGGTGGGGTGGTCCATGAGCAGTTCTTC.

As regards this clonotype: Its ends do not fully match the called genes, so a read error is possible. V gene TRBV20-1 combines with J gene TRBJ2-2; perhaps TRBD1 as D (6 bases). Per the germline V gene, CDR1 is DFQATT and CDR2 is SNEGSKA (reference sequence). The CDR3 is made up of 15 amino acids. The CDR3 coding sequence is TGCAGTGCTAGAGACCCGGGACAAAACACCGGGGAGCAGTTTTTT. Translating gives CSARDPGQNTGEQFF.

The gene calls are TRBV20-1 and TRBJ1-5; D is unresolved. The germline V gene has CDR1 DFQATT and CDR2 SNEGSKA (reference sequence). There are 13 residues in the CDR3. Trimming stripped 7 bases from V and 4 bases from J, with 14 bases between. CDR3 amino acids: CSVRTAVNQPQHF. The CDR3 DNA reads TGCAGTGTTCGAACGGCGGTGAATCAGCCCCAGCATTTT.

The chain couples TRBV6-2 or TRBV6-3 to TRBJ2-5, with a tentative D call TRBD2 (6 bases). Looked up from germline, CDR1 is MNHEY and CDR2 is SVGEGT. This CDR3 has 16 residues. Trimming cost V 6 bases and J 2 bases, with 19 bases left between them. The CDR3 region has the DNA TGTGCCAGCAGCCTGGACGTATCCGGGGGACAAGAGACCCAGTACTTC. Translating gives CASSLDVSGGQETQYF.

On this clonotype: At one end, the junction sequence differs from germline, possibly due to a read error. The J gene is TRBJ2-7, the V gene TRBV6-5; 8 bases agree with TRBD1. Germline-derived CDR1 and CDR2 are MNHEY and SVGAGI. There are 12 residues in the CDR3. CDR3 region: CASSNSQGAQYF. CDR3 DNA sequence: TGTGCCAGCAGTAACTCTCAGGGGGCCCAGTACTTC.

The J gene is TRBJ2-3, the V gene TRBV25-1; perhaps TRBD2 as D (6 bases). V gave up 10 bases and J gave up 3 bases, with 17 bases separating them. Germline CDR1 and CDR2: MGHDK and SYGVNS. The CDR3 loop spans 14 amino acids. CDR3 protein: CATARAGRTDTQYF. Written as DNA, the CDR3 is TGTGCCACCGCCCGAGCGGGCAGGACAGATACGCAGTATTTT. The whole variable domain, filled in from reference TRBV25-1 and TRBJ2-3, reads EADIYQTPRYLVIGTGKKITLECSQTMGHDKMYWYQQDPGMELHLIHYSYGVNSTEKGDLSSESTVSRIRTEHFPLTLESARPSHTSQYLCATARAGRTDTQYFGPGTRLTVL.

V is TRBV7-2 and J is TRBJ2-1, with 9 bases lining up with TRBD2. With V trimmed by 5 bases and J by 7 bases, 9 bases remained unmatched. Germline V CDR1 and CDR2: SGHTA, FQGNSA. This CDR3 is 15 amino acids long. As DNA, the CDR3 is TGTGCCAGCAGCACCGGGACTAGCTATTGGAATGAGCAGTTCTTC. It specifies CASSTGTSYWNEQFF.

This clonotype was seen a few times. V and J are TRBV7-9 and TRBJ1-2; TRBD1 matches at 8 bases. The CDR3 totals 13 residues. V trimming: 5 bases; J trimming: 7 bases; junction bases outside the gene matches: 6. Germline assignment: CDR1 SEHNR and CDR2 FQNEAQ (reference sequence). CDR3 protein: CASSQITGGGYTF. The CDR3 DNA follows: TGTGCCAGCAGCCAAATAACAGGGGGTGGCTACACCTTC. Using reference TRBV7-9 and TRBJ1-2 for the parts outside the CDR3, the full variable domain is DTGVSQNPRHKITKRGQNVTFRCDPISEHNRLYWYRQTLGQGPEFLTYFQNEAQLEKSRLLSDRFSAERPKGSFSTLEIQRTEQGDSAMYLCASSQITGGGYTFGSGTRLTVV.

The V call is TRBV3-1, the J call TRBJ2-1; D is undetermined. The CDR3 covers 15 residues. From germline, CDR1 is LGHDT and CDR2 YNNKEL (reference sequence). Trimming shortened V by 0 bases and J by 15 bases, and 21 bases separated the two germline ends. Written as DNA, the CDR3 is TGTGCCAGCAGCCAAGATCCTGGCAGGCAAGGATCTCTGTTCTTC. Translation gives CASSQDPGRQGSLFF.

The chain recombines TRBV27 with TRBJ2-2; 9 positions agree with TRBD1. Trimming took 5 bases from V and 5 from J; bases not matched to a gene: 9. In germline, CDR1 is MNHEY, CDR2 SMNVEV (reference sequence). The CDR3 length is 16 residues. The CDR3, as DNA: TGTGCCAGCAGTCCTCCGGGACAGGGCGTTACCGGGGAGCTGTTTTTT. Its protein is CASSPPGQGVTGELFF.

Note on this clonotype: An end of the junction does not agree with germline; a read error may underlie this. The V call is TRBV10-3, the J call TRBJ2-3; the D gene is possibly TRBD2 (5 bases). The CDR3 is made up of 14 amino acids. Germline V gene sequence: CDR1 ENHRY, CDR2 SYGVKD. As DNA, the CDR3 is TGTGCCATCAAGGAGTATTCTAGCACAGAGACGCAGTATTTT. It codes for CAIKEYSSTETQYF.

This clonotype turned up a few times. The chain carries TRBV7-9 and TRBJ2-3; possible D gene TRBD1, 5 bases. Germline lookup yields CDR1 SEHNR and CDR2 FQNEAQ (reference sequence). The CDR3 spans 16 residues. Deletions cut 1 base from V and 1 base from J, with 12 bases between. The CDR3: CASSLGTGSRTDTQYF. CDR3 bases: TGTGCCAGCAGCTTAGGTACAGGATCACGCACAGATACGCAGTATTTT.

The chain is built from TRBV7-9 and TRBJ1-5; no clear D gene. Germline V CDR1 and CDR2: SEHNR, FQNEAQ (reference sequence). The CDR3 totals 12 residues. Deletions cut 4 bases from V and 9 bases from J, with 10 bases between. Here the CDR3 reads CASSSSSTPQHF. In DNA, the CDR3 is TGTGCCAGCAGCTCCTCTTCAACGCCCCAGCATTTT.